These 28 T cell receptor beta chains were all obtained from the same sample, sequenced in a study of shared clonotypes between healthy human individuals. Measured with immunoSEQ multiplex PCR; TCRdb has only the in-frame clones, and not every one. This sample has 2 million to 2.5 million clones, with roughly 93% found just once. The sample taken for sequencing was naive CD4+ T cells from PBMCs. Subset indicated: CD45RA+ positively selected. These receptors originate from a man between 18 and 29 years old in good health. Some clones in this sample may be carry-over from other donors' samples.

The chain has TRBV6-5 and TRBJ1-1; TRBD1 matches 10 bases. After removal of 3 bases from V and 5 bases from J, the junction contained 9 bases not matched to a gene. The CDR3 has 16 amino acids. Germline V gene lookup returns CDR1 MNHEY and CDR2 SVGAGI. The CDR3 DNA is TGTGCCAGCAGTTATTCCGACAGGGGGCATCGGACTGAAGCTTTCTTT. Its protein is CASSYSDRGHRTEAFF.

The chain links TRBV7-3 to TRBJ1-2; 8 bases map to TRBD1. From germline, CDR1 is SGHTA and CDR2 FQGTGA. V lost 4 bases, J lost 8 bases, and 12 bases stayed unmatched. CDR3 length: 15 residues. Here the CDR3 DNA reads TGTGCCAGCAGCTCCCCCTCCGGACAGGGCTTAGGCTACACCTTC. Residues: CASSSPSGQGLGYTF.

The gene calls are TRBV9 and TRBJ2-2; 8 positions agree with TRBD1. The germline gives CDR1 SGDLS, CDR2 YYNGEE. The CDR3 has 15 residues. J gave up 3 bases and V 3 bases, and 4 bases lay outside the gene matches. DNA for the CDR3: TGTGCCAGCAGCGACCGGACAGGGTACACCGGGGAGCTGTTTTTT. Its protein product is CASSDRTGYTGELFF. Full variable domain (missing parts from reference TRBV9 and TRBJ2-2): DSGVTQTPKHLITATGQRVTLRCSPRSGDLSVYWYQQSLDQGLQFLIQYYNGEERAKGNILERFSAQQFPDLHSELNLSSLELGDSALYFCASSDRTGYTGELFFGEGSRLTVL.

This clone was observed a single time. Other DNA sequences of this sample code for an identical CDR3. The J gene is TRBJ2-7, the V gene TRBV9, with D perhaps TRBD2 (6 bases). V was shortened by 0 bases and J by 2 bases, with 9 bases between the two germline ends. The CDR3 contains 14 residues. Germline CDR1 is SGDLS and CDR2 is YYNGEE. The CDR3 coding sequence is TGTGCCAGCAGCGTAGGGGCGGGAACCTACGAGCAGTACTTC. Translating it yields CASSVGAGTYEQYF.

This chain joins TRBV6-6 and TRBJ2-3, with D unclear. The CDR3 loop spans 14 amino acids. V dropped 3 bases and J dropped 2 bases, with 9 bases sitting between them. Germline V lookup: CDR1 MNHNY, CDR2 SVGAGI (reference sequence). The CDR3: CASSYSRNTDTQYF. CDR3 bases: TGTGCCAGCAGTTATAGCAGAAACACAGATACGCAGTATTTT.

The chain joins TRBV11-3 to TRBJ2-3; 8 bases map to TRBD1. The CDR3 has 18 residues. CDR1 and CDR2 from the germline V gene are SGHNT and YENEEA. With V trimmed by 5 bases and J by 2 bases, 15 bases remained unmatched. The CDR3 nucleotides are TGTGCCAGCAGCCCAGGGGGCGGAAAAATAAACGTCACAGATACGCAGTATTTT. It translates to CASSPGGGKINVTDTQYF. The full variable domain, in which reference TRBV11-3 and TRBJ2-3 provide the parts outside the CDR3, is EAGVVQSPRYKIIEKKQPVAFWCNPISGHNTLYWYLQNLGQGPELLIRYENEEAVDDSQLPKDRFSAERLKGVDSTLKIQPAELGDSAVYLCASSPGGGKINVTDTQYFGPGTRLTVL.

The rearrangement uses TRBV19 and TRBJ2-7; possibly TRBD1 for D (6 bases). Trimming stripped 5 bases from V and 2 bases from J, with 13 bases between. Germline assignment: CDR1 LNHDA and CDR2 SQIVND (reference sequence). The length of the CDR3 is 14 residues. The CDR3 DNA is TGTGCCAGTAGTTCAGACAGGTCCGCCTACGAGCAGTACTTC. Protein sequence: CASSSDRSAYEQYF.

This sequence joins TRBV6-1 and TRBJ1-2; weak D call: TRBD1 (6 bases). Trimming stripped 2 bases from V and 6 bases from J, with 19 bases between. This CDR3 is 16 amino acids long. Looked up from germline, CDR1 is MNHNS and CDR2 is SASEGT. CDR3 sequence (DNA): TGTGCCAGCAGTGAACGTAGACAGGTAAGGGGGGATGGCTACACCTTC. Translated: CASSERRQVRGDGYTF.

Concerning this clone: Other DNA sequences within the sample encode an identical CDR3. The chain carries TRBV15 and TRBJ1-5; D remains ambiguous. CDR1 is LNHNV, CDR2 YYDKDF, per germline (reference sequence). This CDR3 has 13 amino acids. The ends were cut back, 6 bases at V and 2 bases at J, with 8 bases in the middle. The CDR3: CATSRGGNQPQHF. In DNA form, the CDR3 reads TGTGCCACCAGTCGTGGGGGCAATCAGCCCCAGCATTTT.

V is TRBV28 and J is TRBJ2-7, with D perhaps matching TRBD1 (6 bases). The germline gives CDR1 MDHEN, CDR2 SYDVKM. There are 13 residues in the CDR3. Trimming cost V 7 bases and J 0 bases, with 10 bases left between them. The CDR3 DNA follows: TGTGCCAGCACAACAGGGAGCTCCTACGAGCAGTACTTC. This translates into CASTTGSSYEQYF. Drawing the rest from reference TRBV28 and TRBJ2-7, the complete variable domain is DVKVTQSSRYLVKRTGEKVFLECVQDMDHENMFWYRQDPGLGLRLIYFSYDVKMKEKGDIPEGYSVSREKKERFSLILESASTNQTSMYLCASTTGSSYEQYFGPGTRLTVT.

A word on this clone: At the DNA level, this CDR3 is encoded by other sequences in the same sample as well. The rearrangement links TRBV29-1 to TRBJ2-5; D may be TRBD1 (7 bases). Per germline, CDR1 SQVTM and CDR2 ANQGSEA. The CDR3 runs 12 residues. The V gene lost 5 bases and the J gene lost 5 bases, with 12 bases spanning the gap. The CDR3 DNA reads as TGCAGCGTTCGGACAGGAGGGGAGACCCAGTACTTC. Protein product: CSVRTGGETQYF.

This clone was observed a handful of times. The chain joins TRBV10-3 to TRBJ1-2; D gene unclear. This CDR3 comprises 13 residues. CDR1 is ENHRY and CDR2 is SYGVKD in the germline V gene. V lost 5 bases, J lost 7 bases, and 14 bases lay in between. The CDR3 loop is CAISTDPVGGYTF. DNA for the CDR3: TGTGCCATCAGTACCGACCCCGTGGGTGGCTACACCTTC.

V usage is TRBV7-3 and J usage is TRBJ2-3, with 8 bases aligning to TRBD1. Trimming took 5 bases from V and 5 from J; bases not matched to a gene: 9. From germline, CDR1 is SGHTA and CDR2 FQGTGA. The CDR3 has 15 amino acids. The CDR3: CASSAQGAPGDTQYF. In nucleotides, the CDR3 is TGTGCCAGCAGCGCCCAGGGGGCGCCGGGAGATACGCAGTATTTT.

On this clone: At one end, the junction sequence differs from germline, possibly due to a read error. The chain recombines TRBV4-1 with TRBJ2-7; D is undetermined. Germline lookup yields CDR1 MGHRA and CDR2 YSYEKL. This CDR3 comprises 14 residues. The CDR3 coding sequence is TGTGCCAGCAGCCAAGATCTAACCCCTCGGGAGCAGTACTTC. Translated, it gives CASSQDLTPREQYF.

This chain links TRBV27 with TRBJ1-5; D call uncertain. V shed 4 bases and J shed 2 bases, with 12 bases lying between them. This CDR3 contains 15 residues. Germline CDR1 reads MNHEY; CDR2 reads SMNVEV (reference sequence). The chain's CDR3 is CASSSSRQGNQPQHF. The CDR3 nucleotides are TGTGCCAGCAGTTCTTCAAGGCAGGGCAATCAGCCCCAGCATTTT.

The chain carries TRBV5-1 and TRBJ2-3, with 9 bases lining up with TRBD1. In germline, CDR1 is SGHRS, CDR2 YFSETQ. The CDR3 contains 16 residues. V dropped 0 bases and J dropped 5; count of bases not matched to a gene: 7. CDR3 DNA: TGCGCCAGCAGCTTGGACCCGGGACAGGGACGAGATACGCAGTATTTT. Residues: CASSLDPGQGRDTQYF.

This clone has only one observation. The chain is built from TRBV28 and TRBJ1-2, with unresolved D. V was cut by 5 bases and J by 6 bases, with 19 bases left in between. The CDR3 is 15 residues long. CDR1 is MDHEN and CDR2 is SYDVKM in the germline V gene. The CDR3 nucleotides are TGTGCCAGCAGTCAGAACGCCGCAGGAATGGATGGCTACACCTTC. It codes for CASSQNAAGMDGYTF.

The J gene is TRBJ2-7, the V gene TRBV27; 8 bases match TRBD1. Trimming took 5 bases from V and 2 from J; bases not matched to a gene: 11. The CDR3 is made up of 16 amino acids. CDR1 and CDR2 (germline): MNHEY, SMNVEV (reference sequence). CDR3 nucleotides: TGTGCCAGCAGTGGGCCGGGGCAGGGGGCCACCTACGAGCAGTACTTC. It is translated as CASSGPGQGATYEQYF.

The chain recombines TRBV23-1 with TRBJ1-5; 7 positions match TRBD1. TRBV23-1 is given ORF status, its function remaining uncertain. The CDR3 consists of 20 residues. V dropped 4 bases and J dropped 0; count of bases not matched to a gene: 18. In DNA, the CDR3 is TGCGCCAGCAGTCGCTACTATTCGAGTTACAGGGGAAATAGCAATCAGCCCCAGCATTTT. It specifies CASSRYYSSYRGNSNQPQHF.

This clone was seen only once. Here the CDR3 DNA reads TGTGCCAGCAGCTTCTCAGCTACAGATACGCAGTATTTT. Protein sequence: CASSFSATDTQYF. This chain uses TRBV7-2 with TRBJ2-3; D unclear. The V gene lost 3 bases and the J gene lost 3 bases, with 7 bases spanning the gap. CDR3 size: 13 residues. CDR1 and CDR2 (germline): SGHTA, FQGNSA.

The rearrangement joins TRBV7-6 to TRBJ2-1; D not certain. Germline V gene data show CDR1 as SGHVS and CDR2 as FNYEAQ. V lost 1 base and J 6 bases, leaving 10 bases between the germline ends. CDR3 size: 14 residues. The CDR3 loop reads CASSLDRDSNEQFF. CDR3 nucleotides: TGTGCCAGCAGCTTAGATAGAGACTCCAATGAGCAGTTCTTC.

This CDR3 reads CASSYSIGAGTEAFF. In DNA form, the CDR3 reads TGTGCCAGCAGTTACTCGATCGGTGCTGGGACTGAAGCTTTCTTT. V and J are TRBV6-5 and TRBJ1-1; no clear D gene. The CDR3 sequence is 15 residues long. Germline CDR1 is MNHEY and CDR2 is SVGAGI. With 0 bases removed from V and 5 bases from J, the gap between germline ends came to 13 bases.

The V gene is TRBV18, the J gene TRBJ1-1, with unresolved D. Deletions cut 2 bases from V and 0 bases from J, with 13 bases between. The V gene's germline CDR1 is KGHSH and CDR2 LQKENI. There are 16 residues in the CDR3. The CDR3 DNA is TGTGCCAGCTCACCATTCGACCGGGCTATGAACACTGAAGCTTTCTTT. Translated: CASSPFDRAMNTEAFF.

The chain joins TRBV30 to TRBJ1-5, with unresolved D. V dropped 4 bases and J dropped 0 bases, with 7 bases sitting between them. CDR3 size: 13 residues. Germline V gives CDR1 GTSNPN, CDR2 SVGIG (reference sequence). CDR3 loop: CAWNLNSNQPQHF. In nucleotides, the CDR3 is TGTGCCTGGAATCTTAATAGCAATCAGCCCCAGCATTTT.

About this clone: The identical CDR3 is also encoded by other nucleotide sequences in the sample. V gene TRBV5-1 combines with J gene TRBJ2-3; D gene unclear. Germline V gene lookup returns CDR1 SGHRS and CDR2 YFSETQ. Trimming took off 1 base at V and 1 base at J, with 10 bases between the two ends. This CDR3 has 15 amino acids. CDR3 sequence: CASSLPGQGTDTQYF. The CDR3 DNA reads TGCGCCAGCAGCTTGCCTGGGCAGGGCACAGATACGCAGTATTTT.

This chain links TRBV5-6 with TRBJ2-7; 8 positions agree with TRBD1. Trimming cost V 4 bases and J 4 bases; bases outside gene matches: 10. The CDR3 covers 15 residues. Germline V CDR1 and CDR2: SGHDT, YYEEEE. CDR3 nucleotides: TGTGCCAGCAGCGCCCGACAGGGGAACGGTTACGAGCAGTACTTC. This encodes CASSARQGNGYEQYF.

V usage is TRBV11-2 and J usage is TRBJ2-3, with no clear D. V lost 5 bases to trimming and J lost 0 bases, with 12 bases between them. The CDR3 runs 15 residues. From germline, CDR1 is SGHAT and CDR2 FQNNGV. CDR3 nucleotide sequence: TGTGCCAGCAGCCCCCGGTCGACTAGCACAGATACGCAGTATTTT. Amino acids: CASSPRSTSTDTQYF.

The genes are TRBV14 and TRBJ2-3; D tentatively reads TRBD1 or TRBD2 (5 bases each). Trimming removed 1 base at V and 5 bases at J, with 19 bases between. CDR3 length: 17 residues. Germline loops: CDR1 SGHDN, CDR2 FVKESK. The CDR3 coding sequence is TGTGCCAGCAGCCAAGTCCGATCACGGGGCACGAGAGATACGCAGTATTTT. It encodes CASSQVRSRGTRDTQYF.